The TCR beta chain under discussion was sequenced for a study of CD8+CD57+ T cells in acquired aplastic anemia (dated by TCRdb to 2017 to 2018). Some background on the complete study: Extracted DNA from sorted CD4+ and CD8+ cells averaged around 3.2 ug, ranging from roughly 0.19 to 27.4 ug. CD8+CD57+ expansion was defined as a frequency above the mean frequency observed in healthy subjects.

What the research found in general, with its limitations: Roughly 30 CD8+ CDR3 sequences were found to be shared between patients and controls, but these sequences appeared to be highly expressed in patients and within the immunodominant clones of the patients. Between patients and healthy controls, no significant difference in CD8+ Simpson's diversity was found (P=0.060).

The CDR3 runs 17 amino acids, cysteine and phenylalanine included. The sequence is cut down to CDR3 DNA, 51 bases in frame from base 1. V is cut back by 2 bases and J by 7 bases, with 14 bases in the junction unmatched. CDR1 DFQATT and CDR2 SNEGSKA were looked up in the germline V gene (reference sequence). Genomic DNA was used as template for profiling of TCR beta VDJ combinations and CDR3 sequences. TCR repertoire sequencing was run on an Illumina HiSeq 2000. In the original analysis: Repertoire assessment relied on Simpson's diversity index, CDR3 size and DJ length profiles, and TRBV/TRBJ rearrangement plots. The most abundant DNA sequence in the deep sequencing data was defined as the immunodominant clone. CDR3 amino acid sequences were checked for sharing between subjects and were compared against published repertoires and the VDJdb database. TCRdb reprocessed the public reads (quality trimming at Q25 with fastp, clone calling with MiXCR) and kept in-frame beta chains. Rows matching on CDR3 protein sequence are summarized as one entry with the most common DNA and genes. What appears here as the V and J calls and clone size reflects TCRdb's work, not the paper's. The sample has around 250,000 distinct CDR3 sequences on record, approximately 79% of them singletons. Approximately 40% of the sample comes from the top ten.

The table lists this clonotype with many counts. Its antigen remains unidentified. Per-nucleotide qualities are absent, and no much larger clonotype sits a single base away. Flow cytometry had shown CD8+CD57+ cell expansion in the patients selected for sequencing. Every patient had severe acquired aplastic anemia, diagnosed using the International Study of Aplastic Anemia and Agranulocytosis and Camitta criteria. Patients had received no therapy at the time of blood sampling. In this study, sorted CD4+ and CD8+ T cells from the blood of healthy subjects and of severe aplastic anemia patients had their TCR repertoires deep-sequenced. In the USA, patient enrollment took place under clinicaltrials.gov protocols 00001620, 01623167, 00001397, 00071045, 00081523 and 00961064. Ficoll-Paque density gradient centrifugation was used to isolate peripheral blood mononuclear cells. Before DNA extraction, CD4+ and CD8+ T cells were sorted with FACS or magnetic beads.

The chain couples TRBV20-1 to TRBJ2-1; 10 central bases correspond to TRBD1. Material for sequencing was sorted CD4+, CD8+, or CD8+CD57+ T cells (not recorded which) from PBMCs. The receptor was derived from a human donor with aplastic anemia. For the CDR3, the sequence is CSARHTTGTGVGNEQFF. The DNA reads TGCAGTGCTAGACATACGACCGGGACAGGGGTCGGAAATGAGCAGTTCTTC.